The 14 T cell receptor beta chains below all came from one sample that was sequenced in a study of naive and memory T cell subsets. Two oligonucleotides, mixed equimolar, formed the beta constant-region primer covering TRBC1 and TRBC2. A single record per CDR3 protein comes from TCRdb applying MiXCR to the UMI-ligation and nested PCR reads. This sample has about 80,000 distinct CDR3 sequences, with less than 15% found just once. Sequencing was carried out using central memory CD4+ T cells from blood. These receptors were collected from a human donor in good health.

This clonotype has just a few counts. This rearrangement joins TRBV20-1 to TRBJ1-3; D not certain. Germline lookup yields CDR1 DFQATT and CDR2 SNEGSKA (reference sequence). The CDR3 has 13 amino acids. V lost 0 bases and J 4 bases, leaving 7 bases between the germline ends. CDR3 sequence reads: CSARDFGGNTIYF. In nucleotides, the CDR3 is TGCAGTGCTAGAGATTTTGGGGGAAACACCATATATTTT.

This clonotype was counted between two and nine times. The chain combines TRBV20-1 with TRBJ2-1; D is tentatively TRBD1 or TRBD2 (5 bases each). The germline V and J ends were trimmed by 6 bases and 13 bases, with 16 bases remaining between them. Per germline, CDR1 DFQATT and CDR2 SNEGSKA (reference sequence). The CDR3 contains 11 residues. CDR3 coding DNA: TGCAGTGCGGGACGTTGGGACGGACAGTTCTTC. Its translation: CSAGRWDGQFF.

The genes are TRBV12-3 or TRBV12-4 and TRBJ2-1, with TRBD2 identical over 8 bases. The CDR3 is made up of 13 amino acids. CDR3 amino acids: CAGGRKTYNEQFF. For the CDR3, the DNA is TGTGCGGGCGGGAGGAAGACCTACAATGAGCAGTTCTTC.

The chain couples TRBV20-1 to TRBJ2-1; D is unclear. V lost 6 bases, J lost 0 bases, and 18 bases lay in between. This CDR3 has 16 amino acids. The germline V gene has CDR1 DFQATT and CDR2 SNEGSKA (reference sequence). The CDR3 sequence is CSAPIWQPSSYNEQFF. CDR3 in DNA: TGCAGTGCGCCGATTTGGCAGCCAAGCTCCTACAATGAGCAGTTCTTC.

This clonotype was found a few times. The gene calls are TRBV29-1 and TRBJ2-3, with D hard to call. Trimming removed 0 bases from V and 6 bases from J, with 4 bases in between. Germline V CDR1 and CDR2: SQVTM, ANQGSEA. This CDR3 has 11 amino acids. CDR3 DNA sequence: TGCAGCGTTGAAGACCCCGATACGCAGTATTTT. Protein sequence: CSVEDPDTQYF.

The CDR3 loop is CSASRGGSGRIDEQFF. The DNA for the CDR3 is TGCAGTGCTAGTCGGGGGGGGAGCGGGAGAATCGATGAGCAGTTCTTC. V is TRBV20-1 and J is TRBJ2-1; 8 positions agree with TRBD2. V gave up 3 bases and J gave up 8 bases; unmatched junction bases: 15. The CDR3 runs 16 residues. Germline V lookup: CDR1 DFQATT, CDR2 SNEGSKA (reference sequence).

This chain links TRBV19 with TRBJ1-4; 8 nucleotides line up with TRBD1. Trimming removed 5 bases from V and 5 bases from J; junction bases left unmatched: 4. The CDR3 covers 14 residues. Germline CDR1 and CDR2: LNHDA and SQIVND (reference sequence). CDR3 DNA: TGTGCCAGTAGTTCAGGGGGCCCGAATGAAAAACTGTTTTTT. It is translated as CASSSGGPNEKLFF.

This clonotype was seen a few times. The DNA of the CDR3 is TGTGCCAGCAGCCCCTATGGCACTGAAGCTTTCTTT. Residues: CASSPYGTEAFF. V gene TRBV7-2 combines with J gene TRBJ1-1; the D is unclear. V was pared by 5 bases and J by 4 bases, with 8 bases between. The CDR3 runs 12 residues. Germline CDR1 SGHTA, CDR2 FQGNSA.

A few counts support this clonotype. The chain uses TRBV6-4 and TRBJ2-1; 9 nucleotides match TRBD2. Germline assignment: CDR1 MRHNA and CDR2 SNTAGT. The length of the CDR3 is 16 residues. The V segment lost 7 bases and the J segment 4 bases; nucleotides outside the gene matches: 11. CDR3 DNA sequence: TGTGCCAGCAAAATGGGTAGCGGGAGTGCTTACAATGAGCAGTTCTTC. Encoded protein: CASKMGSGSAYNEQFF.

This clonotype is medium-sized in the sample. This chain connects TRBV29-1 to TRBJ2-6, with D perhaps TRBD2 (5 bases). The V end lost 3 bases, the J end lost 0 bases, and 9 bases lay between the germline ends. CDR1 is SQVTM, CDR2 ANQGSEA, per germline. There are 15 residues in the CDR3. The DNA for the CDR3 is TGCAGCGTTGAGGGGAGTGGCTCTGGGGCCAACGTCCTGACTTTC. Amino acid sequence: CSVEGSGSGANVLTF.

There are many counts of this clonotype. The chain is built from TRBV2 and TRBJ2-7, with 7 nucleotides matching TRBD2. Germline CDR1 reads SNHLY; CDR2 reads FYNNEI. Trimming removed 7 bases from V and 3 bases from J; junction bases left unmatched: 6. This CDR3 spans 13 amino acids. CDR3 DNA: TGTGCCAGCATTCCGGGGGGAGGCTACGAGCAGTACTTC. Its translation: CASIPGGGYEQYF. Filled out from reference TRBV2 and TRBJ2-7, the complete variable domain reads EPEVTQTPSHQVTQMGQEVILRCVPISNHLYFYWYRQILGQKVEFLVSFYNNEISEKSEIFDDQFSVERPDGSNFTLKIRSTKLEDSAMYFCASIPGGGYEQYFGPGTRLTVT.

This clonotype was recorded at least ten times. The chain joins TRBV28 to TRBJ1-5, with no clear D. The CDR3 is 15 residues long. The V gene lost 5 bases and the J gene lost 2 bases, with 13 bases spanning the gap. Germline V gene sequence: CDR1 MDHEN, CDR2 SYDVKM. The CDR3 DNA is TGTGCCAGCAGTCGCCTAGAGTTCGGCAATCAGCCCCAGCATTTT. Encoded protein: CASSRLEFGNQPQHF.

In this sample, this clonotype turned up a few times. The gene calls are TRBV20-1 and TRBJ2-5, with TRBD2 identical over 8 bases. Germline CDR1 DFQATT, CDR2 SNEGSKA (reference sequence). Trimming took 0 bases from V and 0 from J; bases not matched to a gene: 6. The CDR3 spans 16 residues. The CDR3 here is CSAREKTSGHQETQYF. As DNA, the CDR3 is TGCAGTGCTAGAGAAAAAACTAGCGGACACCAAGAGACCCAGTACTTC.

V and J are TRBV28 and TRBJ2-3; D is undetermined. The CDR3 totals 15 residues. V was cut by 4 bases and J by 0 bases, with 11 bases left in between. Per the germline V gene, CDR1 is MDHEN and CDR2 is SYDVKM. The CDR3 bases are TGTGCCAGCAGTTGGACGACACCGAGCACAGATACGCAGTATTTT. Protein product: CASSWTTPSTDTQYF.